The 8 T cell receptor beta chains presented below share a single source sample, sequenced in a study of blood T cell repertoires in COVID-19. Repertoires were generated with immunoSEQ multiplex PCR, while TCRdb's copy carries only in-frame clones and drops some. The sample has around 78,000 clones; about nine tenths are singletons. The specimen was peripheral blood. These receptors all stem from a man aged 50-60 years with active or convalescent COVID-19.

The chain is built from TRBV6-2 or TRBV6-3 and TRBJ1-5; TRBD1 might be the D (5 bases). The CDR3 length is 13 residues. V was pared by 4 bases and J by 6 bases, with 10 bases between. The germline gives CDR1 MNHEY, CDR2 SVGEGT. The CDR3 region has the DNA TGTGCCAGCAGTTGGGGCAGGAGTCAGCCCCAGCATTTT. This codes for CASSWGRSQPQHF.

This chain joins TRBV13 and TRBJ2-1; 15 nucleotides agree with TRBD2. The CDR3 runs to 20 residues. The germline gives CDR1 PRHDT, CDR2 FYEKMQ (reference sequence). Trimming at V came to 3 bases and at J to 0 bases, leaving 9 bases not matched to a gene. The CDR3 coding sequence is TGTGCCAGCAGCTTCTCCGGACTAGCGGGGGGGCCGTACTCCTACAATGAGCAGTTCTTC. This codes for CASSFSGLAGGPYSYNEQFF. The full variable domain, its missing parts supplied by reference TRBV13 and TRBJ2-1, is AAGVIQSPRHLIKEKRETATLKCYPIPRHDTVYWYQQGPGQDPQFLISFYEKMQSDKGSIPDRFSAQQFSDYHSELNMSSLELGDSALYFCASSFSGLAGGPYSYNEQFFGPGTRLTVL.

This clone came up once. The chain links TRBV6-6 to TRBJ2-3; 12 positions agree with TRBD2. Trimming at V came to 5 bases and at J to 6 bases, leaving 12 bases not matched to a gene. The CDR3 is 17 amino acids. Looked up from germline, CDR1 is MNHNY and CDR2 is SVGAGI (reference sequence). CDR3 nucleotides: TGTGCCAGCAGTCCTACTAGCGGGGGGTCCGCTGTTGATACGCAGTATTTT. Its translation is CASSPTSGGSAVDTQYF.

The J gene is TRBJ1-4, the V gene TRBV9, with 9 nucleotides matching TRBD1. J lost 7 bases, V lost 2 bases, and 6 bases had no gene match. The CDR3 length is 15 residues. The V gene's germline CDR1 is SGDLS and CDR2 YYNGEE. CDR3 nucleotides: TGTGCCAGCAGCGTCCGGGGACAGGGAAGTGAAAAACTGTTTTTT. It encodes CASSVRGQGSEKLFF.

CDR3 amino acids: CASSLGTAQETQYF. For the CDR3, the DNA is TGTGCCAGCAGCTTAGGGACAGCACAAGAGACCCAGTACTTC. This rearrangement joins TRBV11-3 to TRBJ2-5; a weak D match, TRBD1 (6 bases). V lost 1 base to trimming and J lost 2 bases, with 8 bases between them. CDR1 is SGHNT, CDR2 YENEEA, per germline. The CDR3 runs 14 residues.

The chain has TRBV30 and TRBJ1-1; possibly TRBD1 for D (5 bases). CDR1 GTSNPN and CDR2 SVGIG come from the germline V gene (reference sequence). This CDR3 contains 12 residues. Trimming took 3 bases from V and 7 from J, leaving 12 bases between them. CDR3 region: CAWRARQFEAFF. The CDR3 DNA follows: TGTGCCTGGAGGGCCCGACAGTTTGAAGCTTTCTTT.

The chain recombines TRBV4-1 with TRBJ1-5; D might be TRBD1 (6 bases). The germline V gene encodes CDR1 MGHRA and CDR2 YSYEKL. V lost 4 bases and J lost 1, with 14 bases in between. This CDR3 contains 16 residues. CDR3 sequence reads: CASSPSRGASNQPQHF. For the CDR3, the DNA is TGCGCCAGCAGCCCGAGCCGGGGGGCGAGCAATCAGCCCCAGCATTTT.

For the CDR3, the DNA is TGTGCCAGCAGCACCCGGGGTGACAATGAGCAGTTCTTC. The encoded protein is CASSTRGDNEQFF. This chain uses TRBV9 with TRBJ2-1; tentative D call: TRBD2 (5 bases). CDR1 SGDLS and CDR2 YYNGEE come from the germline V gene. Trimming took 4 bases from V and 5 from J, leaving 10 bases between them. CDR3 length: 13 residues. Full variable domain (missing parts from reference TRBV9 and TRBJ2-1): DSGVTQTPKHLITATGQRVTLRCSPRSGDLSVYWYQQSLDQGLQFLIQYYNGEERAKGNILERFSAQQFPDLHSELNLSSLELGDSALYFCASSTRGDNEQFFGPGTRLTVL.